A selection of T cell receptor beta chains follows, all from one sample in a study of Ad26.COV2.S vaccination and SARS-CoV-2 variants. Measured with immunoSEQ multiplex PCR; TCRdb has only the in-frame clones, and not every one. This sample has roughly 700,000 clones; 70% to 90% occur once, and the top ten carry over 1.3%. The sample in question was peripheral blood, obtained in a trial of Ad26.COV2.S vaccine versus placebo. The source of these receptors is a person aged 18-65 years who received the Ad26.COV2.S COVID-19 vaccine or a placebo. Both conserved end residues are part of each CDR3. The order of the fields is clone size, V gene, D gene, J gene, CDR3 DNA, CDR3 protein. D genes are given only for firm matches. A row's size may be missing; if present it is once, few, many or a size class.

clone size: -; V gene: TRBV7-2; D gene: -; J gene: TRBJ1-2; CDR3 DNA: TGTGCCAGCAGCTTAGACGGACAGACATCTAACTATGGCTACACCTTC; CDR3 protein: CASSLDGQTSNYGYTF
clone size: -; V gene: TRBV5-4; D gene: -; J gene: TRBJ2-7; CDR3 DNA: TGTGCCAGCAGCTTAAGTCGGGATTCCTACGAGCAGTACTTC; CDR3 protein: CASSLSRDSYEQYF
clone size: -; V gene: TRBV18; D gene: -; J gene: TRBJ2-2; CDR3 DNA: TGTGCCAGCTCACCACCTCGGACTTCCGCCGGGGAGCTGTTTTTT; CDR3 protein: CASSPPRTSAGELFF
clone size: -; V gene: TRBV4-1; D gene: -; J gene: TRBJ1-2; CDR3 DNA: TGCGCCAGCAGCCAAGGGGGTTGGGATGGCTACACCTTC; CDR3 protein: CASSQGGWDGYTF
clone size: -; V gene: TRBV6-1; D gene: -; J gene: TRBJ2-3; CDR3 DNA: TGTGCCAGCAGTGAAGACAGGGCCAAGAGCACAGATACGCAGTATTTT; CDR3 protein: CASSEDRAKSTDTQYF
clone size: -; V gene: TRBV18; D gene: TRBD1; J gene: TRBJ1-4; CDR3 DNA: TGTGCCAGCTCACCAATTGGGACAGGGCGAGAAAAACTGTTTTTT; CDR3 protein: CASSPIGTGREKLFF
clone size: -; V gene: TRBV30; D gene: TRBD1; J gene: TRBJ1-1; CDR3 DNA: TGTGCCTGGAGTTTCGCCGGGACAGGTAACACTGAAGCTTTCTTT; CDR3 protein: CAWSFAGTGNTEAFF
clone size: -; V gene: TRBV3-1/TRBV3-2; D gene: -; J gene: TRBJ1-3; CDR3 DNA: TGTGCCAGCAGCCCGGCCCCAGGACCTGGAAACACCATATATTTT; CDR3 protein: CASSPAPGPGNTIYF
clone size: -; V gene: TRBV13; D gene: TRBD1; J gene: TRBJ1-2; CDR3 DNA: TGTGCCAGCAGCTCAAGGACAGGGAGGCCCCAGGGCTATGGCTACACCTTC; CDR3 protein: CASSSRTGRPQGYGYTF
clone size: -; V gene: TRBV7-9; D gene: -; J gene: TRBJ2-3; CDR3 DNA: TGTGCCAGCAGCTTAGGGGACGATACGCAGTATTTT; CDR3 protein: CASSLGDDTQYF
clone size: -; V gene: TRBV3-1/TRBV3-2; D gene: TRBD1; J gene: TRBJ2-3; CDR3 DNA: TGTGCCAGCAGCCAGGAGGGACAGGGATTCCTTACGCAGTATTTT; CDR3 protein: CASSQEGQGFLTQYF
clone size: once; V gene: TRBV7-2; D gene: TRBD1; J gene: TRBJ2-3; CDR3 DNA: TGTGCCAGCAGCCTTCGACAGGGCGGCAGCACAGATACGCAGTATTTT; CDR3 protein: CASSLRQGGSTDTQYF
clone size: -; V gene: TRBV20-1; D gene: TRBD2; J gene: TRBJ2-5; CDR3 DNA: TGCAGTATAGCGGGACAAGAGACCCAGTACTTC; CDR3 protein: CSIAGQETQYF
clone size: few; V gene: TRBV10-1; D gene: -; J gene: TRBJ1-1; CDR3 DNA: TGCGCCAGTAAACAGGGATTGAACACTGAAGCTTTCTTT; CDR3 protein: CASKQGLNTEAFF
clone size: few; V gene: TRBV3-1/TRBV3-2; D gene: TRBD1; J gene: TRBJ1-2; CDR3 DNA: TGTGCCAGCGGGACAGGGGGGTATGGCTACACCTTC; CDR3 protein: CASGTGGYGYTF
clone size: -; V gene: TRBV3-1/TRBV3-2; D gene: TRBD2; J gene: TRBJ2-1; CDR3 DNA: TGTGCCAGCAGAAACCGGGACTACCCCTACAATGAGCAGTTCTTC; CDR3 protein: CASRNRDYPYNEQFF
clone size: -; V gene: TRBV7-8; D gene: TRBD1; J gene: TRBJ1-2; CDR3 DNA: TGTGCCAGCAGCCGGGACAGGAGTAATAACTATGGCTACACCTTC; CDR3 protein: CASSRDRSNNYGYTF
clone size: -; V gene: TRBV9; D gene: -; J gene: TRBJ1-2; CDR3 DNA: TGTGCCAGCAGCGTAGTTCCGGGGAGGCAAGGCTACACCTTC; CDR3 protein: CASSVVPGRQGYTF
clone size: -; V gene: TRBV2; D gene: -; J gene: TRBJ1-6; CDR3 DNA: TGTGCCAGCAGCACCGAGGGGGATTCACCCCTCCACTTT; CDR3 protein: CASSTEGDSPLHF
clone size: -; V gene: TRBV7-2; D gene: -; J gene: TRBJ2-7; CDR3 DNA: TGTGCCAGCAGCTTAGATCAGAACTCCTACGAGCAGTACTTC; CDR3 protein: CASSLDQNSYEQYF
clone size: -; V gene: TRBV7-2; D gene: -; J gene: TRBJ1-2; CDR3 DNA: TGTGCCAGCAGCTTAACGGGGGGGAACTATGGCTACACCTTC; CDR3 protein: CASSLTGGNYGYTF
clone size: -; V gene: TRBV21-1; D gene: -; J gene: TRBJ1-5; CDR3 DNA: TGTGCCAGCAGCTTACAAGATCAGCCCCAGCATTTT; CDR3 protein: CASSLQDQPQHF
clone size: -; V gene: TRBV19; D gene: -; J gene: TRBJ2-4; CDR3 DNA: TGTGCCAGTATCGGCCTGGCCAAAAACATTCAGTACTTC; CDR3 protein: CASIGLAKNIQYF
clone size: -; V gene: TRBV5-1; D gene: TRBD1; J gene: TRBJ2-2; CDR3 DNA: TGCGCCACCGGGACAGGGTCGGGGAACACCGGGGAGCTGTTTTTT; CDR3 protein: CATGTGSGNTGELFF
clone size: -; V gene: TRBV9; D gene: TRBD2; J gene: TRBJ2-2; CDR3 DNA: TGTGCCAGCAGCGTGAGCGGGAGGAACACCGGGGAGCTGTTTTTT; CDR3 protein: CASSVSGRNTGELFF
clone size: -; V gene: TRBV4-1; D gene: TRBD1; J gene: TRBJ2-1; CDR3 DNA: TGCGCCAGCAGCCACATCGGGACAGACTCCTTCAATGAGCAGTTCTTC; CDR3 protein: CASSHIGTDSFNEQFF